Following are 32 T cell receptor beta chains from one sample sequenced in a study of shared clonotypes between healthy human individuals. Measured with immunoSEQ multiplex PCR; TCRdb has only the in-frame clones, and not every one. The sample records some 500,000 clones, approximately 79% being singletons. The sequenced sample consisted of PBMCs. The receptor source for this set is a woman aged 40 to 55 in good health. Some clones in this sample may be carry-over from other donors' samples.

This chain uses TRBV7-9 with TRBJ2-4; D may be TRBD1 (6 bases). CDR3 length equals 12 residues. Between the trimmed V and J ends, which lost 1 base and 15 bases, there was a span of 13 bases. Germline values: CDR1 SEHNR, CDR2 FQNEAQ (reference sequence). CDR3 amino acids: CASSLVRTVVYF. The CDR3 coding sequence is TGTGCCAGCAGCTTAGTACGGACAGTCGTGTACTTC. Full variable domain (rest looked up from reference TRBV7-9 and TRBJ2-4): DTGVSQNPRHKITKRGQNVTFRCDPISEHNRLYWYRQTLGQGPEFLTYFQNEAQLEKSRLLSDRFSAERPKGSFSTLEIQRTEQGDSAMYLCASSLVRTVVYFGAGTRLSVL.

This rearrangement joins TRBV7-8 to TRBJ2-3, with no clear D. The CDR3 totals 15 residues. V was shortened by 5 bases and J by 2 bases, with 14 bases between the two germline ends. Germline V gene lookup returns CDR1 SGHVS and CDR2 FQNEAQ. DNA of the CDR3: TGTGCCAGCAGCGAGCCCCCATATTACACAGATACGCAGTATTTT. This codes for CASSEPPYYTDTQYF. Looking up the rest from reference TRBV7-8 and TRBJ2-3 gives the full variable domain: GAGVSQSPRYKVAKRGQDVALRCDPISGHVSLFWYQQALGQGPEFLTYFQNEAQLDKSGLPSDRFFAERPEGSVSTLKIQRTQQEDSAVYLCASSEPPYYTDTQYFGPGTRLTVL.

This chain joins TRBV27 and TRBJ1-1; the D gene is possibly TRBD1 (5 bases). The length of the CDR3 is 19 residues. CDR1 and CDR2 (germline): MNHEY, SMNVEV (reference sequence). The germline V and J ends were trimmed by 3 bases and 0 bases, with 23 bases remaining between them. The CDR3 here is CASSFVGPRTNRMNTEAFF. The CDR3 DNA reads TGTGCCAGCAGTTTTGTGGGTCCTAGGACAAACAGAATGAACACTGAAGCTTTCTTT.

The V call is TRBV18, the J call TRBJ2-7; perhaps D is TRBD1 or TRBD2 (5 bases each). Germline V gives CDR1 KGHSH, CDR2 LQKENI. V lost 8 bases, J lost 2 bases, and 13 bases lay in between. The CDR3 totals 13 residues. CDR3 coding DNA: TGTGCCAGCAGCCGGGACGTAACCTACGAGCAGTACTTC. Translating gives CASSRDVTYEQYF.

This rearrangement joins TRBV9 to TRBJ2-1; no definite D call. Trimming left V 3 bases short and J 0 bases short, with 10 bases between. The CDR3 totals 15 residues. Germline-derived CDR1 and CDR2 are SGDLS and YYNGEE. The chain's CDR3 is CASSARSDSYNEQFF. The CDR3, as DNA: TGTGCCAGCAGCGCACGGTCCGACTCCTACAATGAGCAGTTCTTC. The variable domain in full, completed from reference TRBV9 and TRBJ2-1, reads DSGVTQTPKHLITATGQRVTLRCSPRSGDLSVYWYQQSLDQGLQFLIQYYNGEERAKGNILERFSAQQFPDLHSELNLSSLELGDSALYFCASSARSDSYNEQFFGPGTRLTVL.

This chain connects TRBV4-3 to TRBJ1-6, with unresolved D. V was cut by 4 bases and J by 5 bases, with 18 bases left in between. The CDR3 is 17 amino acids. Germline V CDR1 and CDR2: LGHNA, YSLEER. For the CDR3, the DNA is TGCGCCAGCAGCCGTCGAGGGAATAGTTTTAATAATTCACCCCTCCACTTT. Its translation is CASSRRGNSFNNSPLHF.

The CDR3 nucleotides are TGCAGCGTTGACCGAGGGACTGAAGCTTTCTTT. It encodes CSVDRGTEAFF. The chain combines TRBV29-1 with TRBJ1-1; D remains ambiguous. V was clipped by 3 bases and J by 5 bases, with 7 bases between them. The germline gives CDR1 SQVTM, CDR2 ANQGSEA. The CDR3 runs to 11 residues.

The chain combines TRBV25-1 with TRBJ2-5, with unresolved D. Deletions cut 5 bases from V and 5 bases from J, with 18 bases between. The CDR3 is made up of 15 amino acids. Germline V gene lookup returns CDR1 MGHDK and CDR2 SYGVNS. CDR3 amino acids: CASSNLKGTSETQYF. The CDR3, as DNA: TGTGCCAGCAGTAACCTTAAGGGAACCTCGGAGACCCAGTACTTC.

The chain recombines TRBV5-1 with TRBJ2-2; D gene uncertain. The CDR3 spans 15 residues. Germline V gene sequence: CDR1 SGHRS, CDR2 YFSETQ. V lost 0 bases, J lost 1 base, and 7 bases lay in between. For the CDR3, the DNA is TGCGCCAGCAGCTTGGTCGCAGGGAACACCGGGGAGCTGTTTTTT. Its protein product is CASSLVAGNTGELFF.

The chain employs TRBV19 and TRBJ1-5; a weak D match, TRBD1 (5 bases). The CDR3 runs 14 residues. CDR1 LNHDA and CDR2 SQIVND come from the germline V gene (reference sequence). V lost 3 bases, J lost 6 bases, and 12 bases lay in between. The CDR3 here is CASSIPGTRQPQHF. The CDR3, as DNA: TGTGCCAGTAGTATCCCAGGGACCCGTCAGCCCCAGCATTTT.

The chain couples TRBV5-4 to TRBJ1-1; no clear D. This CDR3 region has 13 residues. V was pared by 2 bases and J by 5 bases, with 10 bases between. Germline values: CDR1 SGHNT, CDR2 YYREEE (reference sequence). The CDR3 nucleotides are TGTGCCAGCAGCTTCGGCAGAGGGACTGAAGCTTTCTTT. Protein sequence: CASSFGRGTEAFF.

The rearrangement links TRBV11-1 to TRBJ2-5; TRBD1 matches at 7 bases. Germline V CDR1 and CDR2: SGHAT, FQDESV (reference sequence). The CDR3 totals 13 residues. Trimming cost V 5 bases and J 2 bases; bases outside gene matches: 2. The CDR3 DNA sequence: TGTGCCAGCAGCAAGGGACAGCAAGAGACCCAGTACTTC. It encodes CASSKGQQETQYF.

This sequence joins TRBV4-1 and TRBJ2-2; 11 positions match TRBD2. Germline V gene data show CDR1 as MGHRA and CDR2 as YSYEKL. J was trimmed by 0 bases and V by 0 bases; bases with no gene match: 3. The CDR3 sequence is 18 residues long. The CDR3 is CASSQDTSGSTNTGELFF. In DNA, the CDR3 is TGCGCCAGCAGCCAAGATACTAGCGGGAGTACGAACACCGGGGAGCTGTTTTTT.

Concerning this clone itself: It may be a read error: a sequence one base away is much more abundant. Additional DNA sequences in this sample encode the identical CDR3. This sequence joins TRBV30 and TRBJ1-3, with D tentatively TRBD1 (5 bases). The CDR3 sequence is 14 residues long. The germline V gene encodes CDR1 GTSNPN and CDR2 SVGIG (reference sequence). The germline V and J ends were trimmed by 1 base and 0 bases, with 7 bases remaining between them. The CDR3 loop is CAWSERGSGNTIYF. As DNA, the CDR3 is TGTGCCTGGAGTGAGAGGGGCTCTGGAAACACCATATATTTT. Complete variable domain (other parts from reference TRBV30 and TRBJ1-3): SQTIHQWPATLVQPVGSPLSLECTVEGTSNPNLYWYRQAAGRGLQLLFYSVGIGQISSEVPQNLSASRPQDRQFILSSKKLLLSDSGFYLCAWSERGSGNTIYFGEGSWLTVV.

J is TRBJ1-1 and V is TRBV9; no reliable D call. V was trimmed by 0 bases and J by 7 bases, leaving 13 bases between them. Per the germline V gene, CDR1 is SGDLS and CDR2 is YYNGEE. There are 14 residues in the CDR3. For the CDR3, the DNA is TGTGCCAGCAGCGTAGGATGGGTGACCCATGAAGCTTTCTTT. The encoded protein is CASSVGWVTHEAFF.

The chain carries TRBV4-1 and TRBJ2-1, with 10 nucleotides matching TRBD2. J lost 7 bases, V lost 1 base, and 13 bases had no gene match. The length of the CDR3 is 18 residues. Germline V gives CDR1 MGHRA, CDR2 YSYEKL. CDR3 bases: TGCGCCAGCAGCCAAGTCAGTCCAGCGGGAGGGGGTAAGAATGAGCAGTTCTTC. Protein sequence: CASSQVSPAGGGKNEQFF.

This sequence joins TRBV5-1 and TRBJ2-1, with D tentatively TRBD1 or TRBD2 (6 bases each). CDR3 length equals 13 residues. From germline, CDR1 is SGHRS and CDR2 YFSETQ. V was pared by 0 bases and J by 9 bases, with 10 bases between. The CDR3 spells CASSLEGGGEQFF. The DNA of the CDR3 is TGCGCCAGCAGCTTGGAGGGGGGAGGTGAGCAGTTCTTC.

The chain employs TRBV2 and TRBJ2-7, with 14 bases fitting TRBD2. V shed 5 bases, J shed 4 bases, and the junction held 4 bases outside the gene matches. Germline CDR1 is SNHLY and CDR2 is FYNNEI. The CDR3 is 15 amino acids. CDR3 loop: CASSPGLAGGYEQYF. The CDR3 coding sequence is TGTGCCAGCAGTCCCGGACTAGCGGGAGGATACGAGCAGTACTTC.

The chain joins TRBV7-9 to TRBJ2-2; 10 bases are shared with TRBD2. Germline V gene lookup returns CDR1 SEHNR and CDR2 FQNEAQ (reference sequence). This CDR3 has 18 residues. The trim removed 5 bases at V and 7 bases at J, leaving 16 bases unmatched. The CDR3 region has the DNA TGTGCCAGCAGCCCAAACTCGCCCTTAGCGGGAGGCGGCGGGGAGCTGTTTTTT. Protein sequence: CASSPNSPLAGGGGELFF. The whole variable domain, filled in from reference TRBV7-9 and TRBJ2-2, reads DTGVSQNPRHKITKRGQNVTFRCDPISEHNRLYWYRQTLGQGPEFLTYFQNEAQLEKSRLLSDRFSAERPKGSFSTLEIQRTEQGDSAMYLCASSPNSPLAGGGGELFFGEGSRLTVL.

The J gene is TRBJ1-2, the V gene TRBV6-5; a possible D gene is TRBD1 (6 bases). The CDR3 is 12 amino acids. Trimming stripped 4 bases from V and 5 bases from J, with 8 bases between. Germline CDR1 and CDR2: MNHEY and SVGAGI. The CDR3 DNA sequence: TGTGCCAGCAGTTCGGGGACATATGGCTACACCTTC. Translated: CASSSGTYGYTF.

A single count supports this clone. This chain links TRBV10-3 with TRBJ2-5, with a tentative D call TRBD1 (6 bases). Germline V lookup: CDR1 ENHRY, CDR2 SYGVKD. The CDR3 has 14 residues. V shed 6 bases and J shed 3 bases, with 14 bases lying between them. CDR3 amino acids: CAIRPGQTKETQYF. Here the CDR3 DNA reads TGTGCCATCAGACCCGGACAGACGAAAGAGACCCAGTACTTC.

The CDR3 sequence: CAWSPGSGAWETQYF. The CDR3 nucleotides are TGTGCCTGGAGCCCAGGTAGCGGGGCCTGGGAGACCCAGTACTTC. The gene calls are TRBV30 and TRBJ2-5, with TRBD2 identical over 8 bases. Per germline, CDR1 GTSNPN and CDR2 SVGIG (reference sequence). This CDR3 is built from 15 residues. V lost 3 bases and J lost 5; bases outside the gene matches: 11.

The chain uses TRBV7-2 and TRBJ2-7; weak D call: TRBD2 (6 bases). The ends were cut back, 1 base at V and 2 bases at J, with 12 bases in the middle. The CDR3 runs 15 residues. CDR1 and CDR2 from the germline V gene are SGHTA and FQGNSA. CDR3 region: CASSLEGTLPYEQYF. CDR3 in DNA: TGTGCCAGCAGCTTAGAAGGGACTCTCCCCTACGAGCAGTACTTC.

For this clone: This sample also contains other DNA sequences that code for the same CDR3. The chain is built from TRBV25-1 and TRBJ2-5, with D perhaps matching TRBD1 or TRBD2 (5 bases each). Germline lookup yields CDR1 MGHDK and CDR2 SYGVNS. V shed 1 base and J shed 2 bases, with 5 bases lying between them. The CDR3 spans 13 residues. CDR3 amino acids: CASSEWGQETQYF. The CDR3 DNA reads as TGTGCCAGCAGTGAATGGGGGCAAGAGACCCAGTACTTC.

The chain links TRBV2 to TRBJ2-1, with TRBD2 matching over 12 bases. CDR1 is SNHLY, CDR2 FYNNEI, per germline. The CDR3 has 15 residues. Trimming cost V 5 bases and J 6 bases; bases outside gene matches: 5. In DNA, the CDR3 is TGTGCCAGCAGTTCCCGACTAGCGGGAGCCAATGAGCAGTTCTTC. It codes for CASSSRLAGANEQFF.

The V and J genes are TRBV7-2 and TRBJ1-1, with 9 bases that match TRBD1. Per the germline V gene, CDR1 is SGHTA and CDR2 is FQGNSA. V dropped 5 bases and J dropped 6; count of bases not matched to a gene: 4. The CDR3 is made up of 13 amino acids. The CDR3, as DNA: TGTGCCAGCAGCACCTACAGGGGGCCTGAAGCTTTCTTT. It translates to CASSTYRGPEAFF.

CDR3 loop: CASKWDRASYEQYF. CDR3 coding DNA: TGTGCCAGCAAGTGGGACAGAGCCTCCTACGAGCAGTACTTC. The chain carries TRBV6-5 and TRBJ2-7; TRBD1 matches 7 bases. V lost 7 bases to trimming and J lost 0 bases; unmatched junction nucleotides: 6. The germline gives CDR1 MNHEY, CDR2 SVGAGI. This CDR3 is built from 14 residues.

This rearrangement joins TRBV7-2 to TRBJ1-5, with D hard to call. The CDR3 runs 18 residues. Looked up from germline, CDR1 is SGHTA and CDR2 is FQGNSA. Trimming took off 1 base at V and 4 bases at J, with 20 bases between the two ends. CDR3 sequence reads: CASSLDFSWGLRNQPQHF. CDR3 DNA: TGTGCCAGCAGCTTAGATTTTTCCTGGGGTTTACGGAATCAGCCCCAGCATTTT.

This chain joins TRBV15 and TRBJ1-1, with unresolved D. Per germline, CDR1 LNHNV and CDR2 YYDKDF (reference sequence). Trimming left V 0 bases short and J 0 bases short, with 5 bases between. This CDR3 has 14 residues. The CDR3 protein is CATSRDPMNTEAFF. CDR3 coding DNA: TGTGCCACCAGCAGAGACCCGATGAACACTGAAGCTTTCTTT.

The chain carries TRBV2 and TRBJ1-1; D gene unclear. The CDR3 runs 15 residues. Germline V lookup: CDR1 SNHLY, CDR2 FYNNEI. V was cut by 5 bases and J by 0 bases, with 13 bases left in between. The CDR3 reads CASSMPVHMNTEAFF. The CDR3 region has the DNA TGTGCCAGCAGTATGCCCGTGCACATGAACACTGAAGCTTTCTTT.

This sequence joins TRBV6-1 and TRBJ2-3; 10 nucleotides align to TRBD1. CDR3 size: 15 residues. V trimming: 8 bases; J trimming: 3 bases; junction bases outside the gene matches: 8. Germline CDR1 is MNHNS and CDR2 is SASEGT. The CDR3 region is CASCRDRGRTDTQYF. The CDR3 region has the DNA TGTGCCAGCTGCCGGGACAGGGGTAGGACAGATACGCAGTATTTT.

This chain uses TRBV28 with TRBJ1-2; D gene ambiguous. The length of the CDR3 is 14 residues. V gave up 3 bases and J gave up 1 base, with 9 bases separating them. Per germline, CDR1 MDHEN and CDR2 SYDVKM. The CDR3 coding sequence is TGTGCCAGCAGTTTGGTCAAATTTAACTATGGCTACACCTTC. Its protein is CASSLVKFNYGYTF.